The sequence of this T cell receptor beta chain was determined in a study of low-dose radiotherapy and immunotherapy resistance in tumors. Across the whole study: Patients took 300 mg oral aspirin daily for four cycles from cycle 1 day 1.

Trimming left V 5 bases short and J 6 bases short, with 16 bases between. CDR3 length equals 14 residues. Per the germline V gene, CDR1 is DFQATT and CDR2 is SNEGSKA (reference sequence). The time point here: before trial treatment. TRAV- and TRBV-specific primers were used for first-strand cDNA, which covered alpha and beta chains. With a constant-region primer and a V-primer adapter, TCRs were subjected to roughly 20 PCR cycles of amplification. By in vitro transcription, the isolated mRNA was amplified. TCRdb reanalysed the reads using MiXCR and keeps one entry per CDR3 protein. Found here are 70,000 to 95,000 distinct CDR3 sequences, roughly a sixth of them singletons; the top ten hold approximately 2.8%. This clonotype was seen a handful of times.

Sequenced material: PBMCs, taken before treatment. The receptor comes from a male donor with prostate cancer. V and J are TRBV20-1 and TRBJ2-2; no reliable D call. The CDR3 region is CSARTSQSAGELFF. Here the CDR3 DNA reads TGCAGTGCTCGAACCTCACAGAGCGCCGGGGAGCTGTTTTTT.